This section outlines one T cell receptor (beta chain) sequence together with its context. The antigen remains undetermined. Peripheral blood was drawn, approximately 9.5 milliliters per donor. This specimen belongs to a study of blood T cells in healthy people across ages. V gave up 0 bases and J gave up 4 bases, with 6 bases separating them. The CDR3 contains 13 residues. General study points: Diversity was higher, and naive CD4+ cells more numerous, in long-lived donors than in aged donors. Considered underestimates were the diversity estimates obtained from one million T cells.

Through a sample-barcoded 5' primer and a J-beta primer mix, a second PCR was run for roughly 6 to 12 cycles. Using its own MiXCR run on the 5' RACE reads, TCRdb lists one record per CDR3 protein. The table records some 900,000 distinct CDR3 sequences, around 49% of them present only once. The origin of this receptor is a man between 25 and 39 years old in good health. The chain carries TRBV12-3 or TRBV12-4 and TRBJ1-2; D might be TRBD1 (6 bases). Sequencing was carried out using blood. The CDR3 region has the DNA TGTGCCAGCAGTTTAGCGACAGGCTATGGCTACACCTTC. It encodes CASSLATGYGYTF.